The 6 T cell receptor beta chains below come from one sample, sequenced in a study of blood T cells in healthy people across ages (dated by TCRdb to between 2015 and 2017). Library prep was done by 5' RACE. TCRdb lists the instrument as Illumina HiSeq 2500. The second PCR ran for roughly 6 to 11 cycles and used a J-beta primer mix along with a sample-barcoded 5' primer. The public reads were reprocessed in TCRdb via fastp at Q25 and MiXCR, keeping in-frame beta chains. Duplicate CDR3 protein sequences are folded into a single record with the most common DNA and genes. In this sample the table shows more than 800,000 distinct CDR3 sequences, over 35% of which occur a single time. About 20% of the sample is held by the ten biggest clonotypes. The material sequenced was blood. Receptors originate from a woman aged 55-69 years in good health.

Only a few counts were recorded for this clonotype. The chain recombines TRBV20-1 with TRBJ2-1; the D gene is possibly TRBD2 (5 bases). V lost 6 bases to trimming and J lost 10 bases, with 16 bases between them. Germline values: CDR1 DFQATT, CDR2 SNEGSKA (reference sequence). This CDR3 is built from 12 residues. DNA for the CDR3: TGCAGTGCCCCCGAGGCGGGCTTCGAGCAGTTCTTC. It yields the protein CSAPEAGFEQFF.

A single count supports this clonotype. V and J are TRBV20-1 and TRBJ1-5; the match to TRBD1 covers 7 bases. V was clipped by 4 bases and J by 2 bases; unmatched bases: 5. Germline loops: CDR1 DFQATT, CDR2 SNEGSKA (reference sequence). The CDR3 has 14 residues. The CDR3 sequence: CSANTGVRNQPQHF. The CDR3 coding sequence is TGCAGTGCTAATACAGGGGTTCGCAATCAGCCCCAGCATTTT.

CDR3 in amino acids: CSASELSTDTQYF. The CDR3 DNA follows: TGCAGTGCTAGCGAGTTGAGCACAGATACGCAGTATTTT. This chain joins TRBV20-1 and TRBJ2-3, with D hard to call. The V and J ends lost 3 bases and 0 bases respectively, with 7 bases between them. The CDR3 has 13 residues. The V gene's germline CDR1 is DFQATT and CDR2 SNEGSKA (reference sequence).

J is TRBJ1-2 and V is TRBV3-1; TRBD1 might be the D (6 bases). This CDR3 contains 14 residues. Germline V gene lookup returns CDR1 LGHDT and CDR2 YNNKEL (reference sequence). V dropped 4 bases and J dropped 6 bases, with 15 bases sitting between them. The DNA for the CDR3 is TGTGCCAGCAGCCCATCCGCGAGACAGGATGGCTACACCTTC. Its protein is CASSPSARQDGYTF.

To note about this clonotype: A read error may be the cause here, since a much bigger clone is one base away. This chain joins TRBV3-1 and TRBJ2-1; D ambiguous. V was pared by 4 bases and J by 3 bases, with 4 bases between. In germline, CDR1 is LGHDT, CDR2 YNNKEL (reference sequence). The CDR3 is made up of 12 amino acids. The CDR3 sequence: CASSRNYNEQFF. CDR3 DNA sequence: TGTGCCAGCAGCCGGAACTACAATGAGCAGTTCTTC.

The V and J genes are TRBV20-1 and TRBJ2-7; 11 bases are a match to TRBD2. The ends lost 5 bases at V and 2 bases at J; junction bases unmatched: 11. This CDR3 is built from 16 residues. Germline lookup yields CDR1 DFQATT and CDR2 SNEGSKA (reference sequence). The CDR3 DNA reads TGCAGTGCTCGGTCCGGGACTAGCGGCAAAGCCTACGAGCAGTACTTC. Protein sequence: CSARSGTSGKAYEQYF.